This TCR beta chain was profiled in a study of Ad26.COV2.S vaccination and SARS-CoV-2 variants. Across the study: Into the muscle, Ad26.COV2.S was dosed once or twice, 56 days apart. Whole-study findings and limits: Recipients of either vaccine or placebo displayed similar breadth of non-spike TCRs. CD8+ and CD4+ T cells specific for spike reportedly responded with substantial breadth after vaccination. Vaccinees showed greater spike-specific TCR breadth than placebo recipients.

The CDR3 contains 12 residues. The germline V gene encodes CDR1 SNHLY and CDR2 FYNNEI. With 10 bases removed from V and 7 bases from J, the gap between germline ends came to 17 bases. As concerns this clone: Its antigen is not known.

The assay was immunoSEQ multiplex PCR, and TCRdb's table has in-frame clones only and misses some. The sample yields roughly 380,000 clones, around 87% seen once. Treatment defined: 15 to 20 received Ad26.COV2.S at low or high dose, single or two shots; several received placebo; per-sample allocation not given. Vaccine and placebo recipients were sampled on day 63 after the first injection. Here the sequenced sample was peripheral blood, taken in a trial of Ad26.COV2.S vaccine versus placebo. This rearrangement joins TRBV2 to TRBJ2-7; a weak D match, TRBD2 (6 bases). The sequence came from a person between 18 and 60 years old who received the Ad26.COV2.S COVID-19 vaccine or a placebo. As DNA, the CDR3 is TGTGCCATCGCCAGAGGGGCGGGGGAGCAGTACTTC. Translation gives CAIARGAGEQYF. Full variable domain (outside the CDR3, taken from reference TRBV2 and TRBJ2-7): EPEVTQTPSHQVTQMGQEVILRCVPISNHLYFYWYRQILGQKVEFLVSFYNNEISEKSEIFDDQFSVERPDGSNFTLKIRSTKLEDSAMYFCAIARGAGEQYFGPGTRLTVT.